The next 15 T cell receptor beta chains were all read from a single sample in a study of cytomegalovirus exposure and HLA in healthy donors. 60 Vbeta and 13 Jbeta primers were used in PCR. TCRdb's table, derived via immunoSEQ multiplex PCR, lists solely in-frame clones and lacks some. The sample holds some 150,000 clones, about three quarters seen once. What was sequenced was PBMCs. Source of these receptors: a female donor in good health and CMV-seronegative.

This clone was observed a single time. The chain is built from TRBV5-5 and TRBJ2-1; 10 bases fit TRBD2. Germline CDR1 and CDR2: SGHKS and YYEKEE (reference sequence). Germline trimming cut 6 bases from V and 1 base from J; bases unmatched to any gene: 4. This CDR3 region has 15 residues. As DNA, the CDR3 is TGTGCCAGCACCACTAGCGGGGAGTCCTACAATGAGCAGTTCTTC. This sequence encodes CASTTSGESYNEQFF.

This chain links TRBV4-2 with TRBJ1-4; the match to TRBD1 covers 9 bases. In germline, CDR1 is LGHNA, CDR2 YNFKEQ. Trimming cost V 1 base and J 7 bases; bases outside gene matches: 7. The CDR3 contains 16 residues. CDR3 DNA sequence: TGTGCCAGCAGCCAAGGTTTCGGGACAGGGAGTGAAAAACTGTTTTTT. Its protein product is CASSQGFGTGSEKLFF.

This clone was seen once. V is TRBV29-1 and J is TRBJ1-4; TRBD1 matches 10 bases. CDR3 size: 20 residues. In germline, CDR1 is SQVTM, CDR2 ANQGSEA. V lost 0 bases, J lost 4 bases, and 17 bases stayed unmatched. The CDR3 protein is CSVEDHSPRQGAMNNEKLFF. In DNA, the CDR3 is TGCAGCGTTGAAGACCATTCCCCAAGACAGGGGGCGATGAATAATGAAAAACTGTTTTTT.

J is TRBJ2-3 and V is TRBV14, with D possibly TRBD2 on 6 matching bases. With 3 bases removed from V and 4 bases from J, the gap between germline ends came to 8 bases. Germline V gene lookup returns CDR1 SGHDN and CDR2 FVKESK. The CDR3 has 13 residues. CDR3: CASSQGLSDTQYF. The CDR3 bases are TGTGCCAGCAGCCAGGGACTCTCAGATACGCAGTATTTT.

This chain joins TRBV30 and TRBJ1-2; TRBD1 matches at 7 bases. Germline V lookup: CDR1 GTSNPN, CDR2 SVGIG (reference sequence). Trimming took 4 bases from V and 6 from J; bases not matched to a gene: 5. The CDR3 length is 12 residues. The CDR3 region has the DNA TGTGCCTGGACTCAGGGGGGTAATGGCTACACCTTC. Its protein is CAWTQGGNGYTF.

CDR3 in amino acids: CASSALAGGGAGELFF. The CDR3 DNA reads TGTGCCAGCAGTGCCCTAGCGGGAGGTGGAGCCGGGGAGCTGTTTTTT. This rearrangement joins TRBV6-1 to TRBJ2-2, with 11 positions matching TRBD2. The CDR3 sequence is 16 residues long. With 4 bases clipped from V and 6 bases from J, the junction kept 7 bases outside the gene matches. Germline V gene sequence: CDR1 MNHNS, CDR2 SASEGT.

The chain couples TRBV27 to TRBJ2-5, with 10 positions matching TRBD1. J was trimmed by 5 bases and V by 0 bases; bases with no gene match: 6. From germline, CDR1 is MNHEY and CDR2 SMNVEV (reference sequence). This CDR3 region has 16 residues. The CDR3, as DNA: TGTGCCAGCAGTTTATCACGACAGGGGGCAGGTGAGACCCAGTACTTC. This encodes CASSLSRQGAGETQYF.

This clone was seen a few times. The V and J genes are TRBV19 and TRBJ1-6, with TRBD1 matching 7 bases. Germline-derived CDR1 and CDR2 are LNHDA and SQIVND (reference sequence). This CDR3 spans 16 amino acids. Trimming took 3 bases from V and 7 from J; bases not matched to a gene: 9. The CDR3 loop reads CASSIWAGTENSPLHF. The CDR3 nucleotides read TGTGCCAGTAGTATCTGGGCCGGGACAGAGAATTCACCCCTCCACTTT.

The genes are TRBV9 and TRBJ2-5, with a possible D match to TRBD2 (6 bases). The CDR3 has 15 residues. Germline assignment: CDR1 SGDLS and CDR2 YYNGEE. V was clipped by 0 bases and J by 1 base, with 10 bases between them. CDR3 coding DNA: TGTGCCAGCAGCGTAGACTCGGGGGTCCAAGAGACCCAGTACTTC. Translated, it gives CASSVDSGVQETQYF.

The chain is built from TRBV5-6 and TRBJ2-5; 14 positions match TRBD2. Germline V CDR1 and CDR2: SGHDT, YYEEEE. CDR3 length equals 17 residues. J was trimmed by 0 bases and V by 3 bases; bases with no gene match: 4. Here the CDR3 DNA reads TGTGCCAGCAGCTGGACTAGCGGGGGGATGTACCAAGAGACCCAGTACTTC. As protein: CASSWTSGGMYQETQYF.

The J gene is TRBJ1-1, the V gene TRBV5-1; the D gene is possibly TRBD1 (5 bases). The CDR3 has 16 residues. Trimming took 4 bases from V and 6 from J, leaving 22 bases between them. Germline CDR1 and CDR2: SGHRS and YFSETQ. CDR3 nucleotides: TGCGCCAGCAGCCTATCTGGGGCCCCGCTAGGCGCTGAAGCTTTCTTT. Amino acid sequence: CASSLSGAPLGAEAFF.

The chain employs TRBV10-1 and TRBJ1-1; D is unclear. The V end lost 0 bases, the J end lost 0 bases, and 8 bases lay between the germline ends. Germline values: CDR1 WNHNN, CDR2 SYGVQD (reference sequence). This CDR3 is 15 amino acids long. The CDR3 coding sequence is TGCGCCAGCAGTGAGTCCGCGGGGATGAACACTGAAGCTTTCTTT. It codes for CASSESAGMNTEAFF.

This clone was counted a single time. The CDR3: CAWSKGAGTDTQYF. CDR3 bases: TGTGCCTGGAGTAAGGGGGCCGGGACAGATACGCAGTATTTT. V usage is TRBV30 and J usage is TRBJ2-3; 7 bases map to TRBD1. The V segment lost 2 bases and the J segment 3 bases; nucleotides outside the gene matches: 5. The CDR3 totals 14 residues. Looked up from germline, CDR1 is GTSNPN and CDR2 is SVGIG (reference sequence).

This clone was detected only a few times. The chain uses TRBV19 and TRBJ1-4; D ambiguous. CDR3 length equals 14 residues. Between the trimmed V and J ends, which lost 1 base and 7 bases, there was a span of 10 bases. Germline CDR1 and CDR2: LNHDA and SQIVND (reference sequence). CDR3 protein: CASSIGGVSEKLFF. CDR3 DNA sequence: TGTGCCAGTAGTATAGGTGGAGTGAGTGAAAAACTGTTTTTT.

The rearrangement joins TRBV7-6 to TRBJ2-1; 9 bases line up with TRBD2. The CDR3 is made up of 17 amino acids. Germline V gene data show CDR1 as SGHVS and CDR2 as FNYEAQ. The ends lost 4 bases at V and 0 bases at J; junction bases unmatched: 7. The CDR3 loop reads CASSSRFSGSSYNEQFF. The CDR3 DNA is TGTGCCAGCAGCTCGAGATTTAGCGGGAGCTCCTACAATGAGCAGTTCTTC.